The source of this T cell receptor (beta chain) is a study of CD8 T cells in Susac syndrome. An amount of RNA that ranged from roughly 0.5 to 1 ug was reverse transcribed with random hexamers. TCRdb re-called the immunoSEQ multiplex PCR reads through MiXCR, storing one row per CDR3 protein. Found here are around 180,000 distinct CDR3 sequences, approximately 95% of them singletons; the top ten hold 0.15% to 0.2%. Germline V gene data show CDR1 as LGHDT and CDR2 as YNNKEL (reference sequence). The CDR3 extends over 15 amino acids. Trimming stripped 3 bases from V and 5 bases from J, with 16 bases between.

Sequenced material: CD8+ T cells from PBMCs. This chain uses TRBV3-1 with TRBJ2-5; D unclear. This receptor was taken from a human donor with multiple sclerosis. The CDR3 DNA follows: TGTGCCAGCAGCCAGGACGCCGTTATGGGGGAGACCCAGTACTTC. This translates into CASSQDAVMGETQYF.